This T cell receptor (beta chain) was sequenced in a study of blood T cell repertoires in COVID-19. Whole-study context: Sites in the United States, Italy and Spain provided acute and convalescent COVID-19 samples.

Assay used: immunoSEQ multiplex PCR; TCRdb lists only in-frame clones, some missing. The sample consists of about 160,000 clones, more than 65% of them appearing once. The CDR3 loop spans 19 amino acids. CDR1 MGHRA and CDR2 YSYEKL come from the germline V gene. The ends lost 4 bases at V and 4 bases at J; junction bases unmatched: 13. This clone turned up a few times. The sequencing sample was made of peripheral blood. This chain uses TRBV4-1 with TRBJ1-6; 10 positions agree with TRBD1. The TCR originated in a woman aged 55-75 years with COVID-19, enrolled during active disease. Here the CDR3 DNA reads TGCGCCAGCAGCCCCGGGACAGGGGAAAGGAAAGCTTATAATTCACCCCTCCACTTT. Protein sequence: CASSPGTGERKAYNSPLHF.